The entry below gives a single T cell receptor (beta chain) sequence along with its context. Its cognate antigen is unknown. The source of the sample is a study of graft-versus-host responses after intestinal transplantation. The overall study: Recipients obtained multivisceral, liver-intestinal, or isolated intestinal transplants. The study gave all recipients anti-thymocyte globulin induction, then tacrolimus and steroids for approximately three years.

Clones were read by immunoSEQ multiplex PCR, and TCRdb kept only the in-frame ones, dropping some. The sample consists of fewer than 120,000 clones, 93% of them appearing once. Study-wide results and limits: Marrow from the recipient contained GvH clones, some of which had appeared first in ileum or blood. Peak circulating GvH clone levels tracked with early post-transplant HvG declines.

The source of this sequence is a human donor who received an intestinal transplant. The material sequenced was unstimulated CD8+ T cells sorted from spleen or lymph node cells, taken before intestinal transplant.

CDR3 region: CASSPSGTNQPQHF. CDR3 sequence (DNA): TGTGCCAGCAGCCCCTCCGGAACCAATCAGCCCCAGCATTTT. The J gene is TRBJ1-5, the V gene TRBV11-2; unclear D gene. V lost 5 bases, J lost 3 bases, and 11 bases lay in between. Germline V gene lookup returns CDR1 SGHAT and CDR2 FQNNGV. This CDR3 region has 14 residues.